Below, 10 T cell receptor beta chains from the same sample are listed, as sequenced in a study of beta chain features in type 1 diabetes. No antigen has been assigned to these receptors. Findings of the study overall: Type 1 diabetes patients had moderately but significantly shorter TCRB CDR3s in all four CD4+ subsets.

Isolated RNA was reverse transcribed in full, so expressed TCRB transcripts were sequenced. The data were produced by immunoSEQ multiplex PCR, yet TCRdb's version contains in-frame clones alone and is incomplete. The table has hundreds of thousands of clones, roughly 13% seen once; the top ten hold less than 0.025%. Sequencing used naive CD4+ T cells from blood. Receptors were obtained from a man between 18 and 35 years old with type 1 diabetes.

This clone was detected only a few times. The chain uses TRBV29-1 and TRBJ1-2; D may be TRBD1 (5 bases). Trimming removed 1 base at V and 4 bases at J, with 10 bases between. This CDR3 spans 13 amino acids. Germline CDR1 and CDR2: SQVTM and ANQGSEA. Here the CDR3 reads CSVEGDGPYGYTF. In nucleotides, the CDR3 is TGCAGCGTTGAAGGGGACGGTCCCTATGGCTACACCTTC.

V and J are TRBV30 and TRBJ1-4; D call uncertain. CDR3 size: 12 residues. V shed 3 bases and J shed 8 bases, with 10 bases lying between them. Germline values: CDR1 GTSNPN, CDR2 SVGIG (reference sequence). CDR3 sequence (DNA): TGTGCCTGGAGGGAGGGAGGGGAAAAACTGTTTTTT. Encoded protein: CAWREGGEKLFF.

This clone was counted only a few times. The chain carries TRBV20-1 and TRBJ1-2, with D possibly being TRBD1 (6 bases). Germline V CDR1 and CDR2: DFQATT, SNEGSKA (reference sequence). This CDR3 has 11 residues. The V end was cut by 6 bases, the J end by 12 bases, with 17 bases between. CDR3 bases: TGCAGTGCCAAAAATAGACAGGTGAACACCTTC. Translation: CSAKNRQVNTF.

In its sample, this clone was seen a few times. This chain joins TRBV29-1 and TRBJ2-3; the match to TRBD2 covers 10 bases. The CDR3 length is 14 residues. V lost 3 bases, J lost 1 base, and 1 base stayed unmatched. Germline loops: CDR1 SQVTM, CDR2 ANQGSEA. CDR3 in DNA: TGCAGCGTTGATCTAGCGGGGGGCACAGATACGCAGTATTTT. Translation gives CSVDLAGGTDTQYF.

In DNA, the CDR3 is TGTGCCAGCAGCCGAGACAGGGGGTTTGCAGATACGCAGTATTTT. Protein sequence: CASSRDRGFADTQYF. V is TRBV7-8 and J is TRBJ2-3; 9 nucleotides agree with TRBD1. Trimming removed 5 bases from V and 4 bases from J; junction bases left unmatched: 7. This CDR3 comprises 15 residues. CDR1 is SGHVS, CDR2 FQNEAQ, per germline.

The chain employs TRBV19 and TRBJ2-1, with D perhaps TRBD2 (6 bases). Germline V gives CDR1 LNHDA, CDR2 SQIVND (reference sequence). The ends were cut back, 5 bases at V and 6 bases at J, with 14 bases in the middle. CDR3 length: 14 residues. The CDR3 bases are TGTGCCAGTAGTTTGACGGGGGTACCCAATGAGCAGTTCTTC. It translates to CASSLTGVPNEQFF.

This clone was seen a handful of times. The rearrangement uses TRBV27 and TRBJ2-5; tentative D call: TRBD1 (5 bases). V dropped 2 bases and J dropped 1 base, with 11 bases sitting between them. This CDR3 has 15 amino acids. Germline V gives CDR1 MNHEY, CDR2 SMNVEV (reference sequence). CDR3 sequence: CASSLSLGVQETQYF. The CDR3 nucleotides read TGTGCCAGCAGTTTAAGTTTAGGGGTCCAAGAGACCCAGTACTTC.

This clone has a handful of counts. The J gene is TRBJ2-3, the V gene TRBV7-8; TRBD2 matches at 9 bases. The V segment lost 2 bases and the J segment 0 bases; nucleotides outside the gene matches: 12. Germline V gives CDR1 SGHVS, CDR2 FQNEAQ. The CDR3 spans 19 residues. CDR3 nucleotides: TGTGCCAGCAGCTTACTGATAGGGAGGCTAGCGGGGAGCACAGATACGCAGTATTTT. Translating it yields CASSLLIGRLAGSTDTQYF.

This chain links TRBV2 with TRBJ2-4, with D possibly being TRBD1 (6 bases). The CDR3 covers 16 residues. CDR1 SNHLY and CDR2 FYNNEI come from the germline V gene. V shed 2 bases and J shed 0 bases, with 11 bases lying between them. As DNA, the CDR3 is TGTGCCAGCAGTGAACAGGGGTCGCTAGCCAAAAACATTCAGTACTTC. It specifies CASSEQGSLAKNIQYF. Full variable domain (rest looked up from reference TRBV2 and TRBJ2-4): EPEVTQTPSHQVTQMGQEVILRCVPISNHLYFYWYRQILGQKVEFLVSFYNNEISEKSEIFDDQFSVERPDGSNFTLKIRSTKLEDSAMYFCASSEQGSLAKNIQYFGAGTRLSVL.

This clone has a handful of counts. CDR3 protein: CASSLTSQANTIYF. The CDR3, as DNA: TGTGCCAGCAGCTTGACCAGTCAGGCAAACACCATATATTTT. The chain recombines TRBV5-4 with TRBJ1-3, with D uncertain. Looked up from germline, CDR1 is SGHNT and CDR2 is YYREEE (reference sequence). This CDR3 spans 14 amino acids. The V and J ends lost 1 base and 6 bases respectively, with 11 bases between them.